This TCR beta chain was obtained from a study of Ad26.COV2.S vaccination and SARS-CoV-2 variants. Looking at the study overall: In the study, Ad26.COV2.S was injected intramuscularly once, or twice 56 days apart.

Whole-study results and caveats: Non-spike TCR breadth was similar in vaccine and placebo recipients.

This clone was detected only once. The antigen remains unidentified. Treatment in this sample: some 20 received Ad26.COV2.S at low or high dose, single or two shots; roughly five received placebo; per-sample allocation not given. The investigators took samples on day 63 after the first vaccine or placebo injection. Within Boston, the person who donated was an adult of 18-55 years. Expressing Wuhan-strain SARS-CoV-2 spike, an Ad26 vector served as the vaccine. Clones were read by immunoSEQ multiplex PCR, and TCRdb kept only the in-frame ones, dropping some. The top ten clones hold about 1.5% of a sample with about 680,000 clones, roughly nine tenths of them seen once. Germline CDR1 and CDR2: DFQATT and SNEGSKA (reference sequence). Trimming stripped 2 bases from V and 4 bases from J, with 2 bases between. The CDR3 spans 11 residues.

The V call is TRBV20-1, the J call TRBJ1-4, with D unclear. The material sequenced was peripheral blood, taken in a trial of Ad26.COV2.S vaccine versus placebo. This receptor was identified in a person aged 18-60 years who received the Ad26.COV2.S COVID-19 vaccine or a placebo. The CDR3 region has the DNA TGCAGTGCTAGACTTAATGAAAAACTGTTTTTT. This encodes CSARLNEKLFF.